This is a list of T cell receptor beta chains from one sample in a study of CD8+ T cells in alopecia areata. Sequenced by immunoSEQ multiplex PCR; TCRdb stores in-frame clones only, minus some. The data hold under 130,000 clones, with under 90% observed a single time. The sequences come from CD8+ T cells sorted from blood, collected between weeks 30 and 35, from a patient treated with tofacitinib. The source of these receptors is a human donor with alopecia areata. Each CDR3 is given with its conserved first and last residue. The order of the fields is J gene, D gene, clone size, V gene, CDR3 DNA, CDR3 protein. The D gene is left open where the match is weak. A clone size is listed for some rows: how often the clone was seen (once, few, many), or a class if it is expanded.

J gene: TRBJ2-1; D gene: -; clone size: -; V gene: TRBV2; CDR3 DNA: TGTGCCAGCAGTGAAGCTCAGGTCGTATTCAATGAGCAGTTCTTC; CDR3 protein: CASSEAQVVFNEQFF
J gene: TRBJ1-1; D gene: -; clone size: -; V gene: TRBV5-5; CDR3 DNA: TGTGCCAGCAGCTTGGGCCAGGAGCCGTCAGGAGCTTTCTTT; CDR3 protein: CASSLGQEPSGAFF
J gene: TRBJ2-5; D gene: -; clone size: -; V gene: TRBV5-1; CDR3 DNA: TGCGCCAGCAGCGCAAAGTGGGAGAGGCAAGAGACCCAGTACTTC; CDR3 protein: CASSAKWERQETQYF
J gene: TRBJ2-7; D gene: -; clone size: -; V gene: TRBV9; CDR3 DNA: TGTGCCAGCAGCGGACAGGTTAGCTCCTACGAGCAGTACTTC; CDR3 protein: CASSGQVSSYEQYF
J gene: TRBJ2-7; D gene: TRBD1; clone size: -; V gene: TRBV9; CDR3 DNA: TGTGCCAGCAGCGAGTCCGGGACAGGGGCGGACGAGCAGTACTTC; CDR3 protein: CASSESGTGADEQYF
J gene: TRBJ2-7; D gene: -; clone size: -; V gene: TRBV6-5; CDR3 DNA: TGTGCCAGCAGTTACTCGACGCAGGTTTCCTACGAGCAGTACTTC; CDR3 protein: CASSYSTQVSYEQYF
J gene: TRBJ2-7; D gene: -; clone size: -; V gene: TRBV4-1; CDR3 DNA: TGCGCCAGCAGCCAAGATCTCACCTACGAGCAGTACTTC; CDR3 protein: CASSQDLTYEQYF
J gene: TRBJ2-7; D gene: -; clone size: -; V gene: TRBV4-1; CDR3 DNA: TGCGCCAGCAGCCCGGGACTTCTCTACGAGCAGTACTTC; CDR3 protein: CASSPGLLYEQYF
J gene: TRBJ1-2; D gene: -; clone size: few; V gene: TRBV7-9; CDR3 DNA: TGTGCCAGCAGGTCGGACGGACCCCCAGGCTACACCTTC; CDR3 protein: CASRSDGPPGYTF
J gene: TRBJ2-5; D gene: TRBD2; clone size: -; V gene: TRBV5-1; CDR3 DNA: TGCGCCAGCAGCTTGTTCCTAGCGGATCGGGAGGAGACCCAGTACTTC; CDR3 protein: CASSLFLADREETQYF
J gene: TRBJ2-2; D gene: TRBD2; clone size: -; V gene: TRBV5-6; CDR3 DNA: TGTGCCAGCAGCACACCTTTAGCGGGAGGCCTGACCGGGGAGCTGTTTTTT; CDR3 protein: CASSTPLAGGLTGELFF
J gene: TRBJ2-1; D gene: TRBD2; clone size: few; V gene: TRBV7-9; CDR3 DNA: TGTGCCAGCAGCGGGACTAGCGGGTACACCTACAATGAGCAGTTCTTC; CDR3 protein: CASSGTSGYTYNEQFF
J gene: TRBJ2-2; D gene: -; clone size: -; V gene: TRBV29-1; CDR3 DNA: TGCAGCGTTGAAGCTGCAGGAAACACCGGGGAGCTGTTTTTT; CDR3 protein: CSVEAAGNTGELFF
J gene: TRBJ2-3; D gene: TRBD2; clone size: -; V gene: TRBV19; CDR3 DNA: TGTGCCAGTAGGAGAGTAGCGGGGGGGCTTGGAGATACGCAGTATTTT; CDR3 protein: CASRRVAGGLGDTQYF
J gene: TRBJ2-6; D gene: -; clone size: -; V gene: TRBV19; CDR3 DNA: TGTGCCAGTAGTATAGAGGGGGTCGCTGGGGCCAACGTCCTGACTTTC; CDR3 protein: CASSIEGVAGANVLTF
J gene: TRBJ2-7; D gene: -; clone size: -; V gene: TRBV18; CDR3 DNA: TGTGCCAGCTCACCCACCAGGGTGTTTAACGAGCAGTACTTC; CDR3 protein: CASSPTRVFNEQYF
J gene: TRBJ2-2; D gene: TRBD2; clone size: -; V gene: TRBV29-1; CDR3 DNA: TGCAGCGTTGTGTCGGCTAGCGGGATACCCGGAGAGCTGTTTTTT; CDR3 protein: CSVVSASGIPGELFF
J gene: TRBJ2-3; D gene: -; clone size: -; V gene: TRBV5-1; CDR3 DNA: TGCGCCAGCAGCTTGGCCCAGGGAGGTCTGTCGGATACGCAGTATTTT; CDR3 protein: CASSLAQGGLSDTQYF
J gene: TRBJ2-3; D gene: TRBD1; clone size: -; V gene: TRBV29-1; CDR3 DNA: TGCAGCGTTAAAGGGAACAGGGGTCTTTTCCCAGATACGCAGTATTTT; CDR3 protein: CSVKGNRGLFPDTQYF
J gene: TRBJ1-1; D gene: TRBD1; clone size: -; V gene: TRBV7-9; CDR3 DNA: TGTGCCAGCAGCTTAACGACAGGGGGTATGAAGAACACTGAAGCTTTCTTT; CDR3 protein: CASSLTTGGMKNTEAFF
J gene: TRBJ1-2; D gene: -; clone size: -; V gene: TRBV30; CDR3 DNA: TGTGCCTGGAGTCCCCGTGTGGATGGCTACACCTTC; CDR3 protein: CAWSPRVDGYTF
J gene: TRBJ2-3; D gene: TRBD1; clone size: once; V gene: TRBV12-5; CDR3 DNA: TGTGCTAGTGGTCCGCCGACAGGGACGGAGGCAGATACGCAGTATTTT; CDR3 protein: CASGPPTGTEADTQYF
J gene: TRBJ1-5; D gene: TRBD1; clone size: -; V gene: TRBV19; CDR3 DNA: TGTGCCAGTAGTATAACCCGCCCGGGACAGGGGTTTCAGCCCCAGCATTTT; CDR3 protein: CASSITRPGQGFQPQHF
J gene: TRBJ2-7; D gene: TRBD1; clone size: -; V gene: TRBV7-9; CDR3 DNA: TGTGCCAGCAGCCCGGACAGGGGATACTACGAGCAGTACTTC; CDR3 protein: CASSPDRGYYEQYF
J gene: TRBJ1-5; D gene: -; clone size: -; V gene: TRBV23-1; CDR3 DNA: TGCGCCAGCAGTCAAAGGGCAGCTAATCAGCCCCAGCATTTT; CDR3 protein: CASSQRAANQPQHF
J gene: TRBJ2-6; D gene: -; clone size: -; V gene: TRBV2; CDR3 DNA: TGTGCCAGCGGTGGCCGCGGGGCTGGGGCCAACGTCCTGACTTTC; CDR3 protein: CASGGRGAGANVLTF
J gene: TRBJ2-7; D gene: -; clone size: -; V gene: TRBV7-8; CDR3 DNA: TGTGCCAGCAGCCTCCCGGGCGGTTCCTACGAGCAGTACTTC; CDR3 protein: CASSLPGGSYEQYF
J gene: TRBJ2-7; D gene: -; clone size: few; V gene: TRBV7-8; CDR3 DNA: TGTGCCAGCAGCTTAGCGGTCCTCTCCTACGAGCAGTACTTC; CDR3 protein: CASSLAVLSYEQYF
J gene: TRBJ1-2; D gene: -; clone size: -; V gene: TRBV15; CDR3 DNA: TGTGCCACCAGCAGAGATAAATTTCTTGGAGGCTACACCTTC; CDR3 protein: CATSRDKFLGGYTF
J gene: TRBJ2-1; D gene: -; clone size: -; V gene: TRBV5-4; CDR3 DNA: TGTGCCAGCAGCCCCGGGGCGGGAAATAACAATGAGCAGTTCTTC; CDR3 protein: CASSPGAGNNNEQFF
J gene: TRBJ1-2; D gene: -; clone size: -; V gene: TRBV5-1; CDR3 DNA: TGCGCCAGCAGCTTGAGGCAGGAGCTCTATGGCTACACCTTC; CDR3 protein: CASSLRQELYGYTF
J gene: TRBJ2-3; D gene: TRBD1; clone size: -; V gene: TRBV27; CDR3 DNA: TGTGCCAGCAGTGGCCGGGACAGGGCCACAGATACGCAGTATTTT; CDR3 protein: CASSGRDRATDTQYF
J gene: TRBJ2-7; D gene: TRBD2; clone size: -; V gene: TRBV6-1; CDR3 DNA: TGTGCCAGCACGGTAGCGGGGGCGTACGAGCAGTACTTC; CDR3 protein: CASTVAGAYEQYF
J gene: TRBJ2-1; D gene: TRBD2; clone size: few; V gene: TRBV6-1; CDR3 DNA: TGTGCCAGCAGTGAAATCTGGGGGAGGAGTCCGGGACTACTCAACAATGAGCAGTTCTTC; CDR3 protein: CASSEIWGRSPGLLNNEQFF
J gene: TRBJ2-7; D gene: -; clone size: -; V gene: TRBV29-1; CDR3 DNA: TGCAGCGTTGAAAAGACACACGACTACGAGCAGTACTTC; CDR3 protein: CSVEKTHDYEQYF
J gene: TRBJ2-3; D gene: -; clone size: few; V gene: TRBV29-1; CDR3 DNA: TGCAGCGTTCGGACTGGCCTCACAGATACGCAGTATTTT; CDR3 protein: CSVRTGLTDTQYF
J gene: TRBJ1-4; D gene: -; clone size: -; V gene: TRBV7-6; CDR3 DNA: TGTGCCAGCAGCTTGGTCGCAGGCCCTGAAAAACTGTTTTTT; CDR3 protein: CASSLVAGPEKLFF
J gene: TRBJ1-2; D gene: -; clone size: -; V gene: TRBV5-4; CDR3 DNA: TGTGCCAGCAGCCTATTAACAGGGTATGGCTACACCTTC; CDR3 protein: CASSLLTGYGYTF
J gene: TRBJ2-7; D gene: -; clone size: once; V gene: TRBV6-6; CDR3 DNA: TGTGCCAGCAGTGACGGGAGTCTGGACGAGCAGTACTTC; CDR3 protein: CASSDGSLDEQYF
J gene: TRBJ1-6; D gene: -; clone size: -; V gene: TRBV6-4; CDR3 DNA: TGTGCCAGCAGTGACTCGCCCAGGTCCTATAATTCACCCCTCCACTTT; CDR3 protein: CASSDSPRSYNSPLHF
J gene: TRBJ2-5; D gene: TRBD1; clone size: -; V gene: TRBV5-6; CDR3 DNA: TGTGCCAGCAGCTTCGGGACAGGGAGAGGAGAGACCCAGTACTTC; CDR3 protein: CASSFGTGRGETQYF
J gene: TRBJ2-1; D gene: TRBD1; clone size: few; V gene: TRBV11-2; CDR3 DNA: TGTGCCAGCAGCCTCCGGGACAGGGTTTCCTACAATGAGCAGTTCTTC; CDR3 protein: CASSLRDRVSYNEQFF
J gene: TRBJ2-2; D gene: -; clone size: -; V gene: TRBV5-1; CDR3 DNA: TGCGCCAGCAGCCACTCAGACCGAAACACCGGGGAGCTGTTTTTT; CDR3 protein: CASSHSDRNTGELFF
J gene: TRBJ2-2; D gene: -; clone size: -; V gene: TRBV2; CDR3 DNA: TGTGCCAGCAGTGAAAACCCCGGGAACACCGGGGAGCTGTTTTTT; CDR3 protein: CASSENPGNTGELFF
J gene: TRBJ1-5; D gene: -; clone size: -; V gene: TRBV18; CDR3 DNA: TGTGCCAGCTCACCAAACAGGGTCCGTAGCAATCAGCCCCAGCATTTT; CDR3 protein: CASSPNRVRSNQPQHF
J gene: TRBJ2-5; D gene: TRBD1; clone size: -; V gene: TRBV7-9; CDR3 DNA: TGTGCCAGCAGCCTTGGACAGGGAGATCCCCACCAAGAGACCCAGTACTTC; CDR3 protein: CASSLGQGDPHQETQYF
J gene: TRBJ2-7; D gene: TRBD1; clone size: -; V gene: TRBV2; CDR3 DNA: TGTGCCAGCTTCTCCGGGACAGGGCGGCACGAGCAGTACTTC; CDR3 protein: CASFSGTGRHEQYF
J gene: TRBJ2-7; D gene: -; clone size: -; V gene: TRBV6-5; CDR3 DNA: TGTGCCAGCAGGGGACCGCCTACCTACGAGCAGTACTTC; CDR3 protein: CASRGPPTYEQYF
J gene: TRBJ2-1; D gene: TRBD2; clone size: once; V gene: TRBV4-1; CDR3 DNA: TGCGCCAGCAGCCCCGGGACTAGCGGGAGGGGGTACAATGAGCAGTTCTTC; CDR3 protein: CASSPGTSGRGYNEQFF
J gene: TRBJ2-2; D gene: -; clone size: -; V gene: TRBV27; CDR3 DNA: TGTGCCAGCAGTTTAGTAGCCGGGGAGCTGTTTTTT; CDR3 protein: CASSLVAGELFF
J gene: TRBJ2-1; D gene: TRBD1; clone size: -; V gene: TRBV6-6; CDR3 DNA: TGTGCCAGCAGTTATGACCGGGACAGGGTCTACAATGAGCAGTTCTTC; CDR3 protein: CASSYDRDRVYNEQFF
J gene: TRBJ2-1; D gene: -; clone size: once; V gene: TRBV19; CDR3 DNA: TGTGCCAGTAGTATCGGCCAGCGGGAGCAGTTCTTC; CDR3 protein: CASSIGQREQFF
J gene: TRBJ2-1; D gene: TRBD2; clone size: -; V gene: TRBV7-9; CDR3 DNA: TGTGCCAGCAGCAGAGAGACTAGCGGGAGTAATGAGCAGTTCTTC; CDR3 protein: CASSRETSGSNEQFF